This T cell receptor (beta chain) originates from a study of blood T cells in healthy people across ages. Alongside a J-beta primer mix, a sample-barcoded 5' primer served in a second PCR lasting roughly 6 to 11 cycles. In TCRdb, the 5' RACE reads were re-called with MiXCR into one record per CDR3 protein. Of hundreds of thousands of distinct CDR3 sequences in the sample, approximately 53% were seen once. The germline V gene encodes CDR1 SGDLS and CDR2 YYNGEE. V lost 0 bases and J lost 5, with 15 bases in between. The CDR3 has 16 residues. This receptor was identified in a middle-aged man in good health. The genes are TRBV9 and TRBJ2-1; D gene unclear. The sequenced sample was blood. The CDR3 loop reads CASSVAGIETHNEQFF. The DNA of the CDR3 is TGTGCCAGCAGCGTAGCTGGGATAGAGACTCACAATGAGCAGTTCTTC.